This T cell receptor (beta chain) comes out of a study of blood T cell repertoires in COVID-19. The data were produced by immunoSEQ multiplex PCR, yet TCRdb's version contains in-frame clones alone and is incomplete. The data contain 250,000 or so clones, roughly 87% of them seen just once; the ten biggest clones take up around 2.6%. The V segment lost 6 bases and the J segment 4 bases; nucleotides outside the gene matches: 6. Germline values: CDR1 SNHLY, CDR2 FYNNEI. The CDR3 totals 14 residues. Material for sequencing was PBMCs or T cells enriched from blood (not recorded which). This clonotype was sampled from a woman aged 25 to 39 with acute COVID-19. The chain has TRBV2 and TRBJ2-3, with 8 bases lining up with TRBD1. The CDR3 loop reads CASSRQGSADTQYF. Written as DNA, the CDR3 is TGTGCCAGCAGCCGACAGGGGAGCGCAGATACGCAGTATTTT.